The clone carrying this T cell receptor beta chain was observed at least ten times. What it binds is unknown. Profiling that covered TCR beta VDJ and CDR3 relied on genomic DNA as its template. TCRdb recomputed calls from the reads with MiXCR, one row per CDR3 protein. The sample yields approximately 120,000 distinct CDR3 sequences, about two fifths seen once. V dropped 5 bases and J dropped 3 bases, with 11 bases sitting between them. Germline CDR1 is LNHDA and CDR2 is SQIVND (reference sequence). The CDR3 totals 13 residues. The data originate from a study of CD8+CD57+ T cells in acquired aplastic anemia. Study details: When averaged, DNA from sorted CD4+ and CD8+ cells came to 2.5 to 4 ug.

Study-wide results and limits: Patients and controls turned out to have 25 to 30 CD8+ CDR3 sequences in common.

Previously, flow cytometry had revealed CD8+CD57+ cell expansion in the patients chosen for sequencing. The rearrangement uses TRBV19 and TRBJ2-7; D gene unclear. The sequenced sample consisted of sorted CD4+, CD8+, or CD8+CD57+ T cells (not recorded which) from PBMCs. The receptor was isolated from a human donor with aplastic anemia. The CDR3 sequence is CASSPALNYEQYF. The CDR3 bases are TGTGCCAGTAGTCCGGCCTTAAACTACGAGCAGTACTTC.